The 10 T cell receptor beta chains given below trace back to one sample, sequenced in a study of cytomegalovirus exposure and HLA in healthy donors. Assay used: immunoSEQ multiplex PCR; TCRdb lists only in-frame clones, some missing. Of under 250,000 clones in the sample, around 90% were seen once. The source material was PBMCs. Receptors originate from a woman between 18 and 29 years old in good health and CMV-seropositive.

This sequence joins TRBV30 and TRBJ2-3; 7 nucleotides match TRBD1. V was pared by 1 base and J by 4 bases, with 11 bases of the junction left unmatched. Germline CDR1 and CDR2: GTSNPN and SVGIG (reference sequence). The CDR3 extends over 16 amino acids. This chain's CDR3 is CAWSDRGQRWADTQYF. The CDR3 nucleotides are TGTGCCTGGAGTGATCGGGGACAGCGATGGGCAGATACGCAGTATTTT.

The rearrangement links TRBV5-6 to TRBJ1-2; D possibly corresponds to TRBD1 (5 bases). CDR1 and CDR2 from the germline V gene are SGHDT and YYEEEE. V lost 0 bases and J lost 3, with 12 bases in between. The CDR3 runs to 15 residues. Written as DNA, the CDR3 is TGTGCCAGCAGCTTGGGGAGGGGCTCCTACTATGGCTACACCTTC. This codes for CASSLGRGSYYGYTF.

This chain links TRBV19 with TRBJ1-5; a possible D gene is TRBD1 (6 bases). Trimming removed 6 bases from V and 4 bases from J, with 19 bases in between. CDR1 LNHDA and CDR2 SQIVND come from the germline V gene (reference sequence). This CDR3 is 16 amino acids long. The CDR3 spells CASRVTYRAGNQPQHF. CDR3 bases: TGTGCCAGTAGAGTCACTTACAGGGCCGGGAATCAGCCCCAGCATTTT. Drawing the rest from reference TRBV19 and TRBJ1-5, the complete variable domain is DGGITQSPKYLFRKEGQNVTLSCEQNLNHDAMYWYRQDPGQGLRLIYYSQIVNDFQKGDIAEGYSVSREKKESFPLTVTSAQKNPTAFYLCASRVTYRAGNQPQHFGDGTRLSIL.

V usage is TRBV13 and J usage is TRBJ1-1; D perhaps matches TRBD1 (5 bases). Germline CDR1 and CDR2: PRHDT and FYEKMQ (reference sequence). Trimming shortened V by 4 bases and J by 1 base, and 7 bases separated the two germline ends. There are 13 residues in the CDR3. CDR3 in amino acids: CASSWGENTEAFF. The CDR3 DNA is TGTGCCAGCAGCTGGGGGGAGAACACTGAAGCTTTCTTT.

This clone was counted a single time. The rearrangement uses TRBV18 and TRBJ1-2, with no clear D. The CDR3 runs to 16 residues. V was pared by 3 bases and J by 0 bases, with 14 bases between. Germline CDR1 is KGHSH and CDR2 is LQKENI. The CDR3 loop is CASSPTAALANYGYTF. The CDR3 DNA sequence: TGTGCCAGCTCACCTACGGCGGCGCTAGCTAACTATGGCTACACCTTC. The entire variable domain, with the rest obtained from reference TRBV18 and TRBJ1-2, is as follows: NAGVMQNPRHLVRRRGQEARLRCSPMKGHSHVYWYRQLPEEGLKFMVYLQKENIIDESGMPKERFSAEFPKEGPSILRIQQVVRGDSAAYFCASSPTAALANYGYTFGSGTRLTVV.

This rearrangement joins TRBV5-6 to TRBJ1-2, with a possible D match to TRBD1 (5 bases). The CDR3 covers 15 residues. Germline V gene data show CDR1 as SGHDT and CDR2 as YYEEEE. V was trimmed by 5 bases and J by 7 bases, leaving 21 bases between them. The CDR3 protein is CASRSDPGGYSGYTF. As DNA, the CDR3 is TGTGCCAGCAGGTCTGACCCGGGGGGTTATAGTGGCTACACCTTC.

The chain links TRBV6-5 to TRBJ1-4, with 7 bases that match TRBD1. This CDR3 is 14 amino acids long. V shed 6 bases, J shed 7 bases, and the junction held 8 bases outside the gene matches. Germline CDR1 MNHEY, CDR2 SVGAGI. The chain's CDR3 is CASSMTGNGEKLFF. The CDR3 DNA is TGTGCCAGCAGCATGACAGGGAACGGTGAAAAACTGTTTTTT.

CDR3 DNA: TGCGCCAGCAGCTCAGGACAGGGCCCCAGTTCCGAGCAGTACTTC. The encoded protein is CASSSGQGPSSEQYF. The chain recombines TRBV5-1 with TRBJ2-7; 8 bases are shared with TRBD1. CDR3 length: 15 residues. V dropped 3 bases and J dropped 6; count of bases not matched to a gene: 11. The V gene's germline CDR1 is SGHRS and CDR2 YFSETQ. Full variable domain (remainder filled in from reference TRBV5-1 and TRBJ2-7): KAGVTQTPRYLIKTRGQQVTLSCSPISGHRSVSWYQQTPGQGLQFLFEYFSETQRNKGNFPGRFSGRQFSNSRSEMNVSTLELGDSALYLCASSSGQGPSSEQYFGPGTRLTVT.

V usage is TRBV28 and J usage is TRBJ1-5; no clear D. Trimming cost V 7 bases and J 6 bases, with 13 bases left between them. CDR1 is MDHEN, CDR2 SYDVKM, per germline. The CDR3 is made up of 13 amino acids. CDR3 sequence (DNA): TGTGCCAGCAACCTCCTTGAGGGTCAGCCCCAGCATTTT. Its translation is CASNLLEGQPQHF.

This chain links TRBV27 with TRBJ2-6; 9 nucleotides agree with TRBD1. CDR1 and CDR2 (germline): MNHEY, SMNVEV (reference sequence). The CDR3 has 18 amino acids. The trim removed 5 bases at V and 1 base at J, leaving 9 bases unmatched. This CDR3 is CASSRFRDRASGANVLTF. The CDR3 region has the DNA TGTGCCAGCAGTCGATTCCGGGACAGGGCATCTGGGGCCAACGTCCTGACTTTC.